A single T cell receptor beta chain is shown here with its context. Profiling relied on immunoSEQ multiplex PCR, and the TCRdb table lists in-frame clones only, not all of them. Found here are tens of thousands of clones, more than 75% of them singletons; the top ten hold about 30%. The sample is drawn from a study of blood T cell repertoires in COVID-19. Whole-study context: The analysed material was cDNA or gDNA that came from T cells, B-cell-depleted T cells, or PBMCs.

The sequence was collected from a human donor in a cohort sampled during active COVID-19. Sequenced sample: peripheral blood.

The chain's CDR3 is CASSLAGGRTEAFF. CDR3 nucleotide sequence: TGTGCCAGCAGCTTAGCAGGGGGCCGTACTGAAGCTTTCTTT. The genes are TRBV7-8 and TRBJ1-1, with 7 bases fitting TRBD1. Per germline, CDR1 SGHVS and CDR2 FQNEAQ. J was trimmed by 5 bases and V by 0 bases; bases with no gene match: 3. The CDR3 has 14 residues.